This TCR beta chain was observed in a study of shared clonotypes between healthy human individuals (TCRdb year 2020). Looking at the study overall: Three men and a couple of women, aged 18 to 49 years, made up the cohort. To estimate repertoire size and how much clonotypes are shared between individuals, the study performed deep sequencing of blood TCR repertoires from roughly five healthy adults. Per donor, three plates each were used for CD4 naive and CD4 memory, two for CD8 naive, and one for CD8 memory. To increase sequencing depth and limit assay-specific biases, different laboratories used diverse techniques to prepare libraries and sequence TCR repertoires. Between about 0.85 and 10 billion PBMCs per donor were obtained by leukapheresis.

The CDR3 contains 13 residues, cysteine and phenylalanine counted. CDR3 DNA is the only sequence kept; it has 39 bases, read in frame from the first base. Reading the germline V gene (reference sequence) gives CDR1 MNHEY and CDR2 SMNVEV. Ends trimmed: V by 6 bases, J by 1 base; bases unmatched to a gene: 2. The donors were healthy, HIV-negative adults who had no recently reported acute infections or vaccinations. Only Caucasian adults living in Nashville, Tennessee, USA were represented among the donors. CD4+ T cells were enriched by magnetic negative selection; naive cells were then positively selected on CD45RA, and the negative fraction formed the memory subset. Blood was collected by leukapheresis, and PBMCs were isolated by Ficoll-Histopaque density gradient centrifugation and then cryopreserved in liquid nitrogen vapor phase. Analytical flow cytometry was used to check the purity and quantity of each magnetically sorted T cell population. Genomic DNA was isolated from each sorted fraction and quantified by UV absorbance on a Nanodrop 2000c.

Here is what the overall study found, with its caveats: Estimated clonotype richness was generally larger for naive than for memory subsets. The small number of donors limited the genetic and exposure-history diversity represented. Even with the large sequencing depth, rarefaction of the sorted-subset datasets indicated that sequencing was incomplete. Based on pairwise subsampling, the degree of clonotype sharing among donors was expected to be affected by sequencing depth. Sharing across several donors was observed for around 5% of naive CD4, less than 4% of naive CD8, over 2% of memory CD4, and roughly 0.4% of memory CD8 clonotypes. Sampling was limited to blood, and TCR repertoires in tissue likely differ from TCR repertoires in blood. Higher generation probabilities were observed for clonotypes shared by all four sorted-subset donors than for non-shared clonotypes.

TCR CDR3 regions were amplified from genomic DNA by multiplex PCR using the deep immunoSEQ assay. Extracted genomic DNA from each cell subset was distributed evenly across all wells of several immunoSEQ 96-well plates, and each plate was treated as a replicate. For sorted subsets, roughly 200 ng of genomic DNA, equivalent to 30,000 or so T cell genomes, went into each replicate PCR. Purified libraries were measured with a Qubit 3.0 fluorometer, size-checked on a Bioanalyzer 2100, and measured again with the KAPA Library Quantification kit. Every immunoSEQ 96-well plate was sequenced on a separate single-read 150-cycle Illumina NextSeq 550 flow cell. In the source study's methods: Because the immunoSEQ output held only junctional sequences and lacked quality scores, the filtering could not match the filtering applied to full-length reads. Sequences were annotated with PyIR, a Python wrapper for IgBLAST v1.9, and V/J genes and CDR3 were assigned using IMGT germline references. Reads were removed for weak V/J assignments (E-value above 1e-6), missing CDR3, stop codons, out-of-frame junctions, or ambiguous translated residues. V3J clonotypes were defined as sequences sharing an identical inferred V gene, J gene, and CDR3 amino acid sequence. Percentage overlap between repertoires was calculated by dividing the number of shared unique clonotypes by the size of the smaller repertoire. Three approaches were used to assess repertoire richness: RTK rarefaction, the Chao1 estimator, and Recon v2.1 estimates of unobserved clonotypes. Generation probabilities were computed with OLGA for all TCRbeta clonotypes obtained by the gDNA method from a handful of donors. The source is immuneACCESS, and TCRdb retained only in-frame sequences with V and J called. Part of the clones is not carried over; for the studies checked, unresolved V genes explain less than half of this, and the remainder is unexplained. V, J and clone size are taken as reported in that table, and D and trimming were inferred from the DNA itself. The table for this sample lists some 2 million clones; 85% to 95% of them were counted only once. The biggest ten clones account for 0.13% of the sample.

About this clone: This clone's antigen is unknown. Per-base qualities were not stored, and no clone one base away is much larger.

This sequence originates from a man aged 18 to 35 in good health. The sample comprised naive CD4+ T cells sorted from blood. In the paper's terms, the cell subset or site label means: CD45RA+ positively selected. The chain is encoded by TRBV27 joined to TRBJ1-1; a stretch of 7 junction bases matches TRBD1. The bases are TGTGCCAGCAGGACAGGGTGGAACACTGAAGCTTTCTTT. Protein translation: CASRTGWNTEAFF.